The rows below give T cell receptor beta chains drawn from one sample of a study of blood T cell repertoires in COVID-19. The protocol was immunoSEQ multiplex PCR, while the TCRdb copy is restricted to in-frame clones and leaves out a portion. The table lists 150,000 to 250,000 clones, approximately 83% of them singletons. The sample comprised PBMCs or T cells enriched from blood (not recorded which). Receptors originate from a man aged 35 to 55 who had recovered from COVID-19. Each CDR3 is given without its conserved first and last residue.

v_call: TRBV5-1
cdr3_aa: ASSQAGAPKETQY

v_call: TRBV11-2
cdr3_aa: ASSLDLDRVRRNTIY

v_call: TRBV7-8
cdr3_aa: ASSLALRGRVGNQPQH

v_call: TRBV4-3
cdr3_aa: ASSQELASGANVLT

v_call: TRBV19
cdr3_aa: ASSTTLGQTSGNTIY

v_call: TRBV7-6
cdr3_aa: ASAGNQETQY

v_call: TRBV6-5
cdr3_aa: ASSYSPGSYNEQF

v_call: TRBV3-1/TRBV3-2
cdr3_aa: ASSQDRGLGTDTQY

v_call: TRBV18
cdr3_aa: ASSPGLAVTMTQF

v_call: TRBV7-2
cdr3_aa: ASSFTPSYEQY

v_call: TRBV28
cdr3_aa: ASSRTGQGDFNYGYT

v_call: TRBV6-1
cdr3_aa: ASSDPTAILSGNTIY

v_call: TRBV11-2
cdr3_aa: ASSLTGATEAF

v_call: TRBV6-5
cdr3_aa: ASSYSRGYGYT

v_call: TRBV6-5
cdr3_aa: ASSYSFRDYGYT

v_call: TRBV7-7
cdr3_aa: ASSLRPGLIQETQY

v_call: TRBV6-1
cdr3_aa: ASSENPTSPGQPQH

v_call: TRBV19
cdr3_aa: ASKAGLIGRNQPQH

v_call: TRBV4-1
cdr3_aa: ASSQTGRFEQY

v_call: TRBV10-3
cdr3_aa: AISEITLGQGEAF

v_call: TRBV18
cdr3_aa: ASSPRIRGEEKLF

v_call: TRBV18
cdr3_aa: ASSPPRTSGGPYYNEQF